This record looks at one T cell receptor beta chain sequence and its context. RNA extraction was followed by reverse transcription into cDNA, which acted as the sequencing template. Generated by immunoSEQ multiplex PCR, the TCRdb table keeps only in-frame clones and is missing some. The data show around 200,000 clones, approximately 53% seen once. This entry belongs to a study of CD8+ T cells in alopecia areata. The germline V and J ends were trimmed by 2 bases and 11 bases, with 12 bases remaining between them. This CDR3 comprises 12 residues. CDR1 and CDR2 (germline): SGHTA, FQGTGA. Specified treatment: oral pan-JAK inhibitor, 5-10 mg twice daily.

This material consisted of CD8+ T cells sorted from blood, taken at week 24, from a patient treated with tofacitinib. The sequence derives from a human donor with alopecia areata. V usage is TRBV7-3 and J usage is TRBJ1-2; D unclear. The CDR3 DNA sequence: TGTGCCAGCAGCTTAGGAGACGGAGGTTACACCTTC. Translating it yields CASSLGDGGYTF.